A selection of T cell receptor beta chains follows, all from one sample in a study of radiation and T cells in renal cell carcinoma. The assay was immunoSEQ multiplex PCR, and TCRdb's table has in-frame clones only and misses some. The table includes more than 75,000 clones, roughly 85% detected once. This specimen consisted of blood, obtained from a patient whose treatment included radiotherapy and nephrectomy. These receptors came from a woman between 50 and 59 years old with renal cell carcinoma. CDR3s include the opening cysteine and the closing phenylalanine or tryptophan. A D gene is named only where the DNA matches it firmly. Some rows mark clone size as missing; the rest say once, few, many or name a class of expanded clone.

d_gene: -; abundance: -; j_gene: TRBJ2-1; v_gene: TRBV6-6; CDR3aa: CASSEKQFF; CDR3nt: TGTGCCAGCAGCGAAAAACAGTTCTTC
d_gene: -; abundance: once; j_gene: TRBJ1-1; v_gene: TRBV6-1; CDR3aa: CASSEVRPAGGTEAFF; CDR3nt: TGTGCCAGCAGTGAGGTTCGTCCGGCTGGGGGCACTGAAGCTTTCTTT
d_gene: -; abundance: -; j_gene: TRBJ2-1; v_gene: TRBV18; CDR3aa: CASSPGDYNEQFF; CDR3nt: TGTGCCAGCTCACCCGGAGACTACAATGAGCAGTTCTTC
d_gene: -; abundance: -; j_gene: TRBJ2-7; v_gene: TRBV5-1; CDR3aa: CASSLMGLDSGSYEQYF; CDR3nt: TGCGCCAGCAGCTTGATGGGTTTGGATAGCGGTTCCTACGAGCAGTACTTC
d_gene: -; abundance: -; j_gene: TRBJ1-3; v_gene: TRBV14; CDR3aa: CASSQSSSGNTIYF; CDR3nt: TGTGCCAGCAGCCAGTCAAGCTCTGGAAACACCATATATTTT
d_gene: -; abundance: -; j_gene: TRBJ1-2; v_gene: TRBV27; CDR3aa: CASLYRARAYGYTF; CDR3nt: TGTGCCAGCCTCTACAGGGCCCGGGCCTATGGCTACACCTTC
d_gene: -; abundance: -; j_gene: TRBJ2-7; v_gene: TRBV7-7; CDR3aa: CAARGVCGPTYEQYF; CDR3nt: TGTGCCGCTCGTGGGGTATGCGGACCGACCTACGAGCAGTACTTC
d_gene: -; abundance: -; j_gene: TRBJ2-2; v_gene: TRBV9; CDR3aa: CASSVGTVNTGELFF; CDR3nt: TGTGCCAGCAGCGTAGGGACGGTGAACACCGGGGAGCTGTTTTTT
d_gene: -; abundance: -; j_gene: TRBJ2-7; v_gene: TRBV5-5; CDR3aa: CASSFQNEQYF; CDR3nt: TGTGCCAGCAGCTTTCAGAACGAGCAGTACTTC
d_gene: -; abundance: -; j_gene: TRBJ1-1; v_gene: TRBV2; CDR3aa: CASMGRDHTTEAFF; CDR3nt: TGTGCCAGCATGGGGCGGGATCACACCACTGAAGCTTTCTTT
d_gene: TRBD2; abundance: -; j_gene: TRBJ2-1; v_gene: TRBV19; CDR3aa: CASSVTSGLSYNEQFF; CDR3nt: TGTGCCAGTAGTGTGACTAGCGGCCTCTCCTACAATGAGCAGTTCTTC
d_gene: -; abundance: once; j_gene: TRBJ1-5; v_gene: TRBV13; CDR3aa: CASSSKSEVNQPQHF; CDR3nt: TGTGCCAGCAGTTCCAAGAGTGAAGTCAATCAGCCCCAGCATTTT
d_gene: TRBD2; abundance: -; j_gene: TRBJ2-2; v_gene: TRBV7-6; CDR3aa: CASSLARLAGVTRASGELFF; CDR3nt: TGTGCCAGCAGCTTAGCTCGGCTAGCGGGGGTCACAAGAGCTTCCGGGGAGCTGTTTTTT
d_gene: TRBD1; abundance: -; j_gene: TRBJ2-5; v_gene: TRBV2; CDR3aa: CASSGQGAEEETQYF; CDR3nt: TGTGCCAGCAGTGGACAGGGGGCAGAGGAAGAGACCCAGTACTTC
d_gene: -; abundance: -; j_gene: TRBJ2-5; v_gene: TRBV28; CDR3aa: CASTQGLQETQYF; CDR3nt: TGTGCCAGCACGCAGGGCCTCCAAGAGACCCAGTACTTC
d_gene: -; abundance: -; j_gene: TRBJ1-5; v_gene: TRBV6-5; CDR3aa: CASSRSLTQPQHF; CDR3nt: TGTGCCAGCAGTCGCTCGCTGACTCAGCCCCAGCATTTT
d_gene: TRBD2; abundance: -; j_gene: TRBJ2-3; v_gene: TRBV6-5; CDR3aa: CASSSRTSSQYF; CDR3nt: TGTGCCAGCAGTTCCCGGACTAGCTCCCAGTATTTT
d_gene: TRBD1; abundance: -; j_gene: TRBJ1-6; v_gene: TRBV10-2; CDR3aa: CASSDLQGMAYNSPLHF; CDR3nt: TGCGCCAGCAGTGACCTACAGGGGATGGCCTATAATTCACCCCTCCACTTT
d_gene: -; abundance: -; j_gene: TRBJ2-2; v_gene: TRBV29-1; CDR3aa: CSVEVTSERFAGELFF; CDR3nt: TGCAGCGTTGAAGTGACCTCAGAGAGATTTGCCGGGGAGCTGTTTTTT
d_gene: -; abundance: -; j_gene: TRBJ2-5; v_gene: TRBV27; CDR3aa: CASSLYPTAQQQETQYF; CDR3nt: TGTGCCAGCAGTTTATACCCCACTGCCCAGCAACAAGAGACCCAGTACTTC
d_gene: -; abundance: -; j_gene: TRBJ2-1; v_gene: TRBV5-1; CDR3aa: CASSLGAGRSYNEQFF; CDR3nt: TGCGCCAGCAGCTTGGGCGCAGGTAGGTCCTACAATGAGCAGTTCTTC
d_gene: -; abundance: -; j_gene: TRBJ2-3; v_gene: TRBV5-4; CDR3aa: CASSWRGGLADTQYF; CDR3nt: TGTGCCAGCAGCTGGAGGGGTGGACTGGCAGATACGCAGTATTTT